This T cell receptor (beta chain) was sequenced for a study of T cell responses to AZD1222 COVID-19 vaccine. Points on this clone: The antigen remains undetermined.

The V end lost 1 base, the J end lost 3 bases, and 16 bases lay between the germline ends. Per the germline V gene, CDR1 is LNHDA and CDR2 is SQIVND (reference sequence). This CDR3 has 17 residues. TCRdb's copy holds only in-frame clones and misses some; the assay was immunoSEQ multiplex PCR. The data hold under 200,000 clones, with about 92% observed a single time. Study-wide results and limits: Among spike-specific TCRs, nearly half reportedly target unmutated variant regions.

This clonotype originated in an adult in good health. The V and J genes are TRBV19 and TRBJ1-5, with D unclear. Here the sequenced sample was peripheral blood, taken on day 0 of MenACWY control vaccination. The CDR3 spells CASSIVSGIPINQPQHF. DNA of the CDR3: TGTGCCAGTAGTATAGTATCAGGTATCCCAATCAATCAGCCCCAGCATTTT.